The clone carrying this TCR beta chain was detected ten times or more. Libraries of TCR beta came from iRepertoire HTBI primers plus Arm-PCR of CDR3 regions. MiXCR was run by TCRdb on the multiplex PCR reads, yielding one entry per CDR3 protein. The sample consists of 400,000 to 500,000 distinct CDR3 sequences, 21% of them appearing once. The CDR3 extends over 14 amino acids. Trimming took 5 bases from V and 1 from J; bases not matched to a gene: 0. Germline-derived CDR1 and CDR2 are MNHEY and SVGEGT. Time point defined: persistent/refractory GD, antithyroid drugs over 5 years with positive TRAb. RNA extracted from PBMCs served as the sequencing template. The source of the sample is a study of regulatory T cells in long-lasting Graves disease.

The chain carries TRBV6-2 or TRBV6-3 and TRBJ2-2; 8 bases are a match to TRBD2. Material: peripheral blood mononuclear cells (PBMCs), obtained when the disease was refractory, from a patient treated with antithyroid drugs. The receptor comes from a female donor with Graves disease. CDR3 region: CASSSGRNTGELFF. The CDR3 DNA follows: TGTGCCAGCAGTAGCGGGAGGAACACCGGGGAGCTGTTTTTT.